Presented here are 26 T cell receptor beta chains from one specimen sequenced in a study of T-cell memory formation after mild COVID-19. TCRdb re-called the 5' RACE reads with MiXCR, one entry per CDR3 protein. The sample carries about 270,000 distinct CDR3 sequences, 15% to 20% recorded once. The sequenced sample was PBMCs or a T cell subset sorted from them (not recorded which). Receptors originate from a man between 18 and 29 years old who had mild COVID-19 (a few samples of this study predate the infection). Cell type and time point are not known.

The genes are TRBV10-2 and TRBJ1-5, with D possibly matching TRBD1 (5 bases). The CDR3 is made up of 15 amino acids. From germline, CDR1 is WSHSY and CDR2 SAAADI. V was clipped by 3 bases and J by 0 bases, with 9 bases between them. This CDR3 reads CASSDPGGSNQPQHF. CDR3 sequence (DNA): TGCGCCAGCAGTGATCCCGGGGGTAGCAATCAGCCCCAGCATTTT.

V is TRBV28 and J is TRBJ2-7; D not certain. Germline-derived CDR1 and CDR2 are MDHEN and SYDVKM. This CDR3 spans 13 amino acids. The germline V and J ends were trimmed by 5 bases and 12 bases, with 20 bases remaining between them. This CDR3 reads CASSLTATGGVYF. CDR3 coding DNA: TGTGCCAGCAGTCTAACGGCGACGGGTGGGGTGTACTTC.

This chain connects TRBV7-9 to TRBJ2-5; D remains unclear. The germline CDR1 and CDR2 sequences are SEHNR and FQNEAQ (reference sequence). With 5 bases removed from V and 4 bases from J, the gap between germline ends came to 14 bases. There are 14 residues in the CDR3. The chain's CDR3 is CASSPPRVVETQYF. In nucleotides, the CDR3 is TGTGCCAGCAGCCCCCCGAGAGTCGTAGAGACCCAGTACTTC.

This clonotype occurred a few times. This sequence joins TRBV3-1 and TRBJ2-7; possibly TRBD1 for D (6 bases). Germline V gives CDR1 LGHDT, CDR2 YNNKEL (reference sequence). The V end lost 3 bases, the J end lost 6 bases, and 15 bases lay between the germline ends. The CDR3 loop spans 14 amino acids. DNA of the CDR3: TGTGCCAGCAGCCAGTTTCCAGGGGCACCCGAGCAGTACGTC. Protein product: CASSQFPGAPEQYV.

This clonotype has more than one count but fewer than ten. The V call is TRBV10-3, the J call TRBJ2-7; TRBD1 matches at 9 bases. Germline CDR1 and CDR2: ENHRY and SYGVKD. With V trimmed by 4 bases and J by 2 bases, 6 bases remained unmatched. The CDR3 covers 15 residues. The CDR3 region is CAISGPGTGTYEQYF. The CDR3 DNA reads TGTGCCATCAGTGGTCCCGGGACAGGGACCTACGAGCAGTACTTC.

The rearrangement uses TRBV29-1 and TRBJ2-5, with D perhaps matching TRBD1 or TRBD2 (5 bases each). Trimming stripped 6 bases from V and 2 bases from J, with 13 bases between. The CDR3 has 13 amino acids. Germline lookup yields CDR1 SQVTM and CDR2 ANQGSEA. This CDR3 is CSVVGVIQETQYF. The CDR3 bases are TGCAGCGTGGTGGGGGTTATACAAGAGACCCAGTACTTC. Using reference TRBV29-1 and TRBJ2-5 for the parts outside the CDR3, the full variable domain is SAVISQKPSRDICQRGTSLTIQCQVDSQVTMMFWYRQQPGQSLTLIATANQGSEATYESGFVIDKFPISRPNLTFSTLTVSNMSPEDSSIYLCSVVGVIQETQYFGPGTRLLVL.

This clonotype was counted only a few times. CDR3 coding DNA: TGTGCCAGCAGTCCCTTGGGGGACACCAATGAGCAGTTCTTC. It translates to CASSPLGDTNEQFF. The chain combines TRBV9 with TRBJ2-1; possible D gene TRBD1, 6 bases. The V end lost 5 bases, the J end lost 6 bases, and 15 bases lay between the germline ends. This CDR3 has 14 residues. Looked up from germline, CDR1 is SGDLS and CDR2 is YYNGEE.

This clonotype came up many times. The gene calls are TRBV6-6 and TRBJ1-1, with a weak D call TRBD1 (6 bases). This CDR3 comprises 16 residues. V was clipped by 6 bases and J by 0 bases, with 17 bases between them. Germline loops: CDR1 MNHNY, CDR2 SVGAGI (reference sequence). DNA of the CDR3: TGTGCCAGCAGAGCTGACAGGATGAGCATGAACACTGAAGCTTTCTTT. Its protein product is CASRADRMSMNTEAFF.

This clonotype was counted at least ten times. The chain has TRBV30 and TRBJ1-1; D is possibly TRBD1 (5 bases). Trimming took 0 bases from V and 11 from J, leaving 16 bases between them. This CDR3 has 13 residues. Germline CDR1 and CDR2: GTSNPN and SVGIG (reference sequence). The CDR3 here is CAWSVQGSPRAFF. The CDR3 DNA sequence: TGTGCCTGGAGTGTCCAGGGTTCCCCCCGGGCTTTCTTT.

The chain combines TRBV5-1 with TRBJ2-3; tentatively, D is TRBD2 (5 bases). Trimming stripped 0 bases from V and 1 base from J, with 15 bases between. Germline V gene data show CDR1 as SGHRS and CDR2 as YFSETQ. There are 17 residues in the CDR3. The CDR3 DNA reads as TGCGCCAGCAGCTTGGCACCTAGCAGACCCCGCACAGATACGCAGTATTTT. This encodes CASSLAPSRPRTDTQYF. The full variable domain, with the rest looked up from reference TRBV5-1 and TRBJ2-3, is KAGVTQTPRYLIKTRGQQVTLSCSPISGHRSVSWYQQTPGQGLQFLFEYFSETQRNKGNFPGRFSGRQFSNSRSEMNVSTLELGDSALYLCASSLAPSRPRTDTQYFGPGTRLTVL.

The gene calls are TRBV7-9 and TRBJ2-7; D is uncertain. V dropped 5 bases and J dropped 3 bases, with 8 bases sitting between them. The CDR3 is 12 residues long. From germline, CDR1 is SEHNR and CDR2 FQNEAQ (reference sequence). CDR3 nucleotide sequence: TGTGCCAGCAGCCGTACCGTCTACGAGCAGTACTTC. It specifies CASSRTVYEQYF.

This clonotype has only a few counts. The chain joins TRBV7-9 to TRBJ2-7; D not resolved. Germline CDR1 and CDR2: SEHNR and FQNEAQ (reference sequence). The germline V and J ends were trimmed by 5 bases and 2 bases, with 10 bases remaining between them. This CDR3 has 13 residues. The CDR3: CASSATVTYEQYF. CDR3 DNA sequence: TGTGCCAGCAGCGCGACGGTGACCTACGAGCAGTACTTC.

The CDR3 bases are TGTGCCAGCAGCTTAGGCGGAGAGAGCTCCTACGAGCAGTACTTC. This codes for CASSLGGESSYEQYF. The rearrangement joins TRBV7-2 to TRBJ2-7; D remains unclear. Germline loops: CDR1 SGHTA, CDR2 FQGNSA. The CDR3 is 15 residues long. V was trimmed by 1 base and J by 0 bases, leaving 10 bases between them. Full variable domain (missing parts from reference TRBV7-2 and TRBJ2-7): GAGVSQSPSNKVTEKGKDVELRCDPISGHTALYWYRQSLGQGLEFLIYFQGNSAPDKSGLPSDRFSAERTGGSVSTLTIQRTQQEDSAVYLCASSLGGESSYEQYFGPGTRLTVT.

This clonotype was counted only a few times. This sequence joins TRBV7-3 and TRBJ2-1; D is unclear. This CDR3 spans 15 amino acids. Germline CDR1 and CDR2: SGHTA and FQGTGA. V lost 1 base and J 7 bases, leaving 14 bases between the germline ends. The CDR3 is CASSLNVGQLNEQFF. The CDR3 DNA reads TGTGCCAGCAGCTTAAATGTCGGTCAGTTGAATGAGCAGTTCTTC. Using reference TRBV7-3 and TRBJ2-1 for the parts outside the CDR3, the full variable domain is GAGVSQTPSNKVTEKGKYVELRCDPISGHTALYWYRQSLGQGPEFLIYFQGTGAADDSGLPNDRFFAVRPEGSVSTLKIQRTERGDSAVYLCASSLNVGQLNEQFFGPGTRLTVL.

This clonotype was detected many times. The rearrangement uses TRBV5-1 and TRBJ2-3; unclear D gene. The CDR3 extends over 15 amino acids. Trimming removed 0 bases at V and 0 bases at J, with 8 bases between. Germline CDR1 and CDR2: SGHRS and YFSETQ. The CDR3: CASSLGSTSTDTQYF. The CDR3 DNA sequence: TGCGCCAGCAGCTTGGGGAGTACTAGCACAGATACGCAGTATTTT.

The rearrangement uses TRBV5-1 and TRBJ1-2, with 9 bases aligning to TRBD1. The V and J ends lost 4 bases and 5 bases, in that order; junction bases with no gene match: 12. CDR1 is SGHRS, CDR2 YFSETQ, per germline. The CDR3 totals 16 residues. The CDR3 sequence is CASSPGGTGNRYGYTF. Here the CDR3 DNA reads TGCGCCAGCAGCCCCGGAGGGACAGGGAATAGGTATGGCTACACCTTC.

J is TRBJ2-5 and V is TRBV20-1, with D perhaps matching TRBD1 (6 bases). V was clipped by 6 bases and J by 2 bases, with 16 bases between them. CDR1 is DFQATT and CDR2 is SNEGSKA in the germline V gene (reference sequence). The CDR3 extends over 14 amino acids. The CDR3 nucleotides are TGCAGTGCAGCAAGGGGCAGGGGACAAGAGACCCAGTACTTC. Protein: CSAARGRGQETQYF.

This chain joins TRBV7-9 and TRBJ2-3, with unresolved D. CDR1 SEHNR and CDR2 FQNEAQ come from the germline V gene (reference sequence). CDR3 length: 12 residues. The ends were cut back, 7 bases at V and 4 bases at J, with 9 bases in the middle. CDR3 in DNA: TGTGCCAGCACCCCTATTTCAGATACGCAGTATTTT. Amino acids: CASTPISDTQYF.

This clonotype occurred a few times. The chain is built from TRBV12-3 or TRBV12-4 and TRBJ1-1; D unresolved. V was cut by 0 bases and J by 4 bases, with 12 bases left in between. This CDR3 spans 15 amino acids. The CDR3: CASSLAGSAGTEAFF. The CDR3 nucleotides read TGTGCCAGCAGTTTAGCCGGATCGGCGGGCACTGAAGCTTTCTTT.

This clonotype appeared a few times. The V gene is TRBV5-1, the J gene TRBJ2-1; tentative D call: TRBD2 (5 bases). CDR3 length equals 15 residues. Germline V gene sequence: CDR1 SGHRS, CDR2 YFSETQ. Trimming shortened V by 4 bases and J by 3 bases, and 14 bases separated the two germline ends. The CDR3 protein is CASSPPSRGYNEQFF. CDR3 coding DNA: TGCGCCAGCAGCCCCCCAAGCCGGGGCTACAATGAGCAGTTCTTC. Based on the CDR3 plus reference TRBV5-1 and TRBJ2-1, the full variable domain is KAGVTQTPRYLIKTRGQQVTLSCSPISGHRSVSWYQQTPGQGLQFLFEYFSETQRNKGNFPGRFSGRQFSNSRSEMNVSTLELGDSALYLCASSPPSRGYNEQFFGPGTRLTVL.

This clonotype was counted a few times. V usage is TRBV2 and J usage is TRBJ1-2, with D tentatively TRBD1 (6 bases). This CDR3 comprises 14 residues. V lost 3 bases, J lost 4 bases, and 12 bases lay in between. Germline values: CDR1 SNHLY, CDR2 FYNNEI. CDR3 region: CASSEEQGGYGYTF. In DNA, the CDR3 is TGTGCCAGCAGTGAGGAACAGGGAGGCTATGGCTACACCTTC.

The chain uses TRBV27 and TRBJ2-1; D is unclear. Germline V gives CDR1 MNHEY, CDR2 SMNVEV (reference sequence). Trimming took 6 bases from V and 3 from J, leaving 15 bases between them. The CDR3 length is 15 residues. The DNA of the CDR3 is TGTGCCAGCAGATCTCTTGGCGGAGACTACAATGAGCAGTTCTTC. As protein: CASRSLGGDYNEQFF.

This clonotype was recorded at least ten times. The rearrangement uses TRBV12-3 or TRBV12-4 and TRBJ2-5, with 9 bases aligning to TRBD1. The CDR3 extends over 14 amino acids. The junction had 6 bases not matched to a gene; V was cut back by 5 bases and J by 5 bases. The CDR3 spells CASSPQGARETQYF. CDR3 nucleotide sequence: TGTGCCAGCAGTCCACAGGGGGCGCGGGAGACCCAGTACTTC.

The table lists this clonotype with many counts. The rearrangement links TRBV5-1 to TRBJ2-2, with D tentatively TRBD1 (5 bases). Trimming stripped 2 bases from V and 6 bases from J, with 8 bases between. CDR1 is SGHRS, CDR2 YFSETQ, per germline. The CDR3 runs 13 residues. CDR3 residues: CASSFPGPGELFF. The CDR3 bases are TGCGCCAGCAGCTTTCCAGGGCCCGGGGAGCTGTTTTTT.

The sample holds a few counts of this clonotype. V and J are TRBV14 and TRBJ2-3, with TRBD2 matching 13 bases. CDR1 and CDR2 from the germline V gene are SGHDN and FVKESK. The CDR3 contains 16 residues. V lost 6 bases to trimming and J lost 8 bases; unmatched junction nucleotides: 11. As DNA, the CDR3 is TGTGCCAGCAGTCGACTAGCGGGGGGCTCCACCGGTACGCAGTATTTT. It specifies CASSRLAGGSTGTQYF.

In this sample, this clonotype turned up a few times. The CDR3 reads CASSVGRIYEQYF. DNA for the CDR3: TGTGCCAGCAGCGTAGGGAGAATCTACGAGCAGTACTTC. The rearrangement joins TRBV11-2 to TRBJ2-7; D might be TRBD2 (5 bases). CDR1 is SGHAT and CDR2 is FQNNGV in the germline V gene. This CDR3 spans 13 amino acids. Trimming took 5 bases from V and 3 from J, leaving 11 bases between them.